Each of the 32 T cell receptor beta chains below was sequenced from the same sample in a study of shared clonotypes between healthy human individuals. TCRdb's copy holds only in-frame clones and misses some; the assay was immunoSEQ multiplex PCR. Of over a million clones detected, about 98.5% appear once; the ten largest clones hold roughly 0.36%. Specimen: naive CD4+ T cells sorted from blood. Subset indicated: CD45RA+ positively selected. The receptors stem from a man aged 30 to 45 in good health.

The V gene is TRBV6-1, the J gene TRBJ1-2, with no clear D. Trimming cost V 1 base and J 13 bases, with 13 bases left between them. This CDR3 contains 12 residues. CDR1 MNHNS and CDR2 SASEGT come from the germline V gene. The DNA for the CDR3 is TGTGCCAGCAGTGAAGTGCGAGGAGAGGGCACCTTC. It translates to CASSEVRGEGTF.

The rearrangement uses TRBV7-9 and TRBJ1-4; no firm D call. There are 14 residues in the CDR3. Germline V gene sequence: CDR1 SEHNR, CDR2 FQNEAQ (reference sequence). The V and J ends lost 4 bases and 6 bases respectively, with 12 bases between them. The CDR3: CASSSTLLDEKLFF. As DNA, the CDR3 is TGTGCCAGCAGCTCGACACTTCTTGATGAAAAACTGTTTTTT.

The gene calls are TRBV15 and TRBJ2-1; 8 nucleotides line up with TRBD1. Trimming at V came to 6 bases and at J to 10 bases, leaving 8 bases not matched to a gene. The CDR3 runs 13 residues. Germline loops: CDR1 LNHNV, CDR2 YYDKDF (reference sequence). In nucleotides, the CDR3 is TGTGCCACCAGTTTTTTGAGGACAGGGGAGCAGTTCTTC. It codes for CATSFLRTGEQFF.

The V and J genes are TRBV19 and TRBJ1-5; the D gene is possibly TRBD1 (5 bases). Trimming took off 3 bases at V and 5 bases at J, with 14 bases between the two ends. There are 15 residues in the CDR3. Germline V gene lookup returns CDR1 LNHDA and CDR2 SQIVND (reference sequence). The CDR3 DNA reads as TGTGCCAGTAGTATTACGTGGGGGAATTATCAGCCCCAGCATTTT. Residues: CASSITWGNYQPQHF.

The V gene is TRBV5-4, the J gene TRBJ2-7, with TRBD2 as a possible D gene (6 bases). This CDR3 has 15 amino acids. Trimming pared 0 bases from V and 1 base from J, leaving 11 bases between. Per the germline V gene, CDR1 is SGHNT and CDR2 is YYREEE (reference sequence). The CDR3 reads CASSLEGLRSYEQYF. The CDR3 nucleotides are TGTGCCAGCAGCTTGGAGGGACTCAGGTCCTACGAGCAGTACTTC.

The CDR3 region has the DNA TGTGCCAGCAGTTTCCCGGGACGGATAGACTATGGCTACACCTTC. It encodes CASSFPGRIDYGYTF. V and J are TRBV28 and TRBJ1-2; TRBD1 is a possible D gene (5 bases). This CDR3 is built from 15 residues. Per the germline V gene, CDR1 is MDHEN and CDR2 is SYDVKM. Trimming stripped 3 bases from V and 3 bases from J, with 14 bases between.

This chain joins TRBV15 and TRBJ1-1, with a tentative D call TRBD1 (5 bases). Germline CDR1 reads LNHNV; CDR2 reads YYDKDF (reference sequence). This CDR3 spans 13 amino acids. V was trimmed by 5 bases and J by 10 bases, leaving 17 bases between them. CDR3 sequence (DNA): TGTGCCACCAGCGGAGTTAATCCAGGGAGAGCTTTCTTT. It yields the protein CATSGVNPGRAFF.

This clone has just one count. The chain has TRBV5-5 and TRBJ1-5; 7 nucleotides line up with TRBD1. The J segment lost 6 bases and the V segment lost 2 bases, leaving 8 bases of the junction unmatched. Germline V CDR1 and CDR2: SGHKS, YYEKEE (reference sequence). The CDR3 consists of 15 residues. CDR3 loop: CASSFDRAVIQPQHF. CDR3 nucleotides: TGTGCCAGCAGCTTCGACAGGGCGGTGATTCAGCCCCAGCATTTT.

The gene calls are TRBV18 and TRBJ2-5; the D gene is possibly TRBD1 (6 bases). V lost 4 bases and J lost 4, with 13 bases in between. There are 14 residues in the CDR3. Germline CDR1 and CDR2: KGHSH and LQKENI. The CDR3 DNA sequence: TGTGCCAGCTCACTCGGGACACGCACAGAGACCCAGTACTTC. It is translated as CASSLGTRTETQYF.

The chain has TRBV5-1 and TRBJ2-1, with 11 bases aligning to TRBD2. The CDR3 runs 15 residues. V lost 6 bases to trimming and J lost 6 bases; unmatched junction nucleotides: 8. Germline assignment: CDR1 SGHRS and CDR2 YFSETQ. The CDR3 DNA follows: TGCGCCAGCATCCCCGGGACTAGCGGAACCAATGAGCAGTTCTTC. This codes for CASIPGTSGTNEQFF.

CDR3 sequence reads: CATHNSYEQYF. The CDR3 DNA reads as TGTGCCACCCACAATTCCTACGAGCAGTACTTC. The J gene is TRBJ2-7, the V gene TRBV6-1; no clear D gene. V lost 10 bases and J lost 1, with 8 bases in between. The CDR3 contains 11 residues. The germline CDR1 and CDR2 sequences are MNHNS and SASEGT.

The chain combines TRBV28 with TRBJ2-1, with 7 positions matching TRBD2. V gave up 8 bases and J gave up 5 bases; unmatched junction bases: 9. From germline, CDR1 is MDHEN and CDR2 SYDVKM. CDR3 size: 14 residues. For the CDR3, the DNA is TGTGCCAGCTCGCGGGGGTGGGGAGACAATGAGCAGTTCTTC. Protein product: CASSRGWGDNEQFF.

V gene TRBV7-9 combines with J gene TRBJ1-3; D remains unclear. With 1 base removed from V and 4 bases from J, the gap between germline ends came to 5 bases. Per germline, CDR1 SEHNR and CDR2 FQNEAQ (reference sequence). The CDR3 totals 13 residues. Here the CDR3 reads CASSLVTGNTIYF. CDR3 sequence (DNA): TGTGCCAGCAGCTTAGTGACGGGAAACACCATATATTTT.

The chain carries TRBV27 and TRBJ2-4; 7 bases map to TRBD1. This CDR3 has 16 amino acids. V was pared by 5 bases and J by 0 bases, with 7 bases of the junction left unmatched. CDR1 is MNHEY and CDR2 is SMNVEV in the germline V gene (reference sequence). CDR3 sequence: CASSPLRGRAKNIQYF. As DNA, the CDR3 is TGTGCCAGCAGTCCACTGAGGGGGCGAGCCAAAAACATTCAGTACTTC.

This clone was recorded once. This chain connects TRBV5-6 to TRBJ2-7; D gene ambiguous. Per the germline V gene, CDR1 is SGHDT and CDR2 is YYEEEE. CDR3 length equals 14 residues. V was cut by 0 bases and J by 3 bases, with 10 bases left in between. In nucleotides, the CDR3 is TGTGCCAGCAGCTTGGGACGGCTATTCTACGAGCAGTACTTC. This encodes CASSLGRLFYEQYF.

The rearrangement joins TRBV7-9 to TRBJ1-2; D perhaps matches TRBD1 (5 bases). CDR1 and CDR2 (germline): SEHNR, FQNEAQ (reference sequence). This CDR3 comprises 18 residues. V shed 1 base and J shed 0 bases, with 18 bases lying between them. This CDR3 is CASSLEGSLMGPNYGYTF. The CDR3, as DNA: TGTGCCAGCAGCTTAGAAGGCAGTCTTATGGGACCTAACTATGGCTACACCTTC. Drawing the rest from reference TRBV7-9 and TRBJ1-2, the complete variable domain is DTGVSQNPRHKITKRGQNVTFRCDPISEHNRLYWYRQTLGQGPEFLTYFQNEAQLEKSRLLSDRFSAERPKGSFSTLEIQRTEQGDSAMYLCASSLEGSLMGPNYGYTFGSGTRLTVV.

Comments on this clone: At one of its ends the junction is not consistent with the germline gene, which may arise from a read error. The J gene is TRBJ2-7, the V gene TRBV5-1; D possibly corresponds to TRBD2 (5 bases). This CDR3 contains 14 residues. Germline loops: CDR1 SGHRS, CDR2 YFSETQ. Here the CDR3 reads CASSLTSPSGEQYF. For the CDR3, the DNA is TGCGCCAGCAGCTTGACTAGTCCCTCCGGCGAGCAGTATTTC.

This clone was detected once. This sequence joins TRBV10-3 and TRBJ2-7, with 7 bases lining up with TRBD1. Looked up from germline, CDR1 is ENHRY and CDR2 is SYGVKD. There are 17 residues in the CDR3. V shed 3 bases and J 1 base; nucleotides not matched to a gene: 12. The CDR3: CAISEVRGLTGSYEQYF. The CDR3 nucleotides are TGTGCCATCAGTGAAGTTAGGGGATTGACAGGGTCCTACGAGCAGTACTTC.

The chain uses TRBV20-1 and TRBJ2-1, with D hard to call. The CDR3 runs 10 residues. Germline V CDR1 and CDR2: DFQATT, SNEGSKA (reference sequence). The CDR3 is CAGLGNEQFF. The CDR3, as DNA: TGCGCAGGTCTGGGCAATGAGCAGTTCTTC.

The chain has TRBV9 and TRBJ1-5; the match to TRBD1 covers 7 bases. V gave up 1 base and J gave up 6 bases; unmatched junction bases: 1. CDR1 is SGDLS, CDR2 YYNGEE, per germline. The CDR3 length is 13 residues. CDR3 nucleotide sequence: TGTGCCAGCAGCGTACAGGGGGGTCAGCCCCAGCATTTT. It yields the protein CASSVQGGQPQHF. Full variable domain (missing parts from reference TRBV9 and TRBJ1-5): DSGVTQTPKHLITATGQRVTLRCSPRSGDLSVYWYQQSLDQGLQFLIQYYNGEERAKGNILERFSAQQFPDLHSELNLSSLELGDSALYFCASSVQGGQPQHFGDGTRLSIL.

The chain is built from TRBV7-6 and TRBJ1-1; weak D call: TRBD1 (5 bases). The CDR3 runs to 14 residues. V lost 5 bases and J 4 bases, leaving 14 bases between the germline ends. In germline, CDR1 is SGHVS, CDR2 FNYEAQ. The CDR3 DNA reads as TGTGCCAGCAGCCCCCGGAGGGGAGCCACTGAAGCTTTCTTT. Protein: CASSPRRGATEAFF.

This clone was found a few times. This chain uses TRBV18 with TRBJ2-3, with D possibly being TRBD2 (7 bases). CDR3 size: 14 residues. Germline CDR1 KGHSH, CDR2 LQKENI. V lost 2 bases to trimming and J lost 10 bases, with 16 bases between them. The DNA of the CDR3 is TGTGCCAGCTCACCAGTTTTATCGGGGGGCTCGCAGTATTTT. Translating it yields CASSPVLSGGSQYF. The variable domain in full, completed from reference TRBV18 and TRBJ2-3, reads NAGVMQNPRHLVRRRGQEARLRCSPMKGHSHVYWYRQLPEEGLKFMVYLQKENIIDESGMPKERFSAEFPKEGPSILRIQQVVRGDSAAYFCASSPVLSGGSQYFGPGTRLTVL.

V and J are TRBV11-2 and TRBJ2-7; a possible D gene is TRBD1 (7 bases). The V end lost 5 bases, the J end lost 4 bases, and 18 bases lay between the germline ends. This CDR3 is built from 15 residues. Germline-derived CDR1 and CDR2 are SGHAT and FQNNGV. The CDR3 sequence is CASSPSGGGAYEQYF. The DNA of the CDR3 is TGTGCCAGCAGCCCCAGTGGAGGGGGCGCGTACGAGCAGTACTTC.

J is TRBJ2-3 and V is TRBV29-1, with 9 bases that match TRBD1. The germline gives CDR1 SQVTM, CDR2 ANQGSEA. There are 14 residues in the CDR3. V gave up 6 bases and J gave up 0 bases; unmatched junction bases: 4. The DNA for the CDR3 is TGCAGCGTGAGGACAGGGGTTAGCACAGATACGCAGTATTTT. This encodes CSVRTGVSTDTQYF.

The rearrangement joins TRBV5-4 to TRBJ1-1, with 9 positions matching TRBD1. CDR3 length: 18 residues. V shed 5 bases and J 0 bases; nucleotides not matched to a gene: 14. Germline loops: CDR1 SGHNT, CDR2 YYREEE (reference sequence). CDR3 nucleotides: TGTGCCAGCAGACTCAGGGGGACAGGGCCATCAATGAACACTGAAGCTTTCTTT. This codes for CASRLRGTGPSMNTEAFF.

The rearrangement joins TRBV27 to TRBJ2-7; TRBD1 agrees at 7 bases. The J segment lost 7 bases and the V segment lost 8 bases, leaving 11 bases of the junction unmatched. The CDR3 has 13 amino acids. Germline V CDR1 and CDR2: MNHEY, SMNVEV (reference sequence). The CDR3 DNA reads TGTGCCAGCCGCGACAGGGAGCACGGTGAGCAGTACTTC. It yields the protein CASRDREHGEQYF.

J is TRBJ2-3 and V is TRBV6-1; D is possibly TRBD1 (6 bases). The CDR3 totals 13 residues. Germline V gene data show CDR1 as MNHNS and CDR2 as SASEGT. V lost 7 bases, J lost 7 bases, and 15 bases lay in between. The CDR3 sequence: CASIPGHYYTQYF. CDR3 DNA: TGTGCCAGCATCCCGGGACATTATTATACGCAGTATTTT.

The CDR3 sequence is CASSPSSGTPTEAFF. The CDR3 region has the DNA TGTGCCAGCTCACCAAGTAGCGGGACACCCACTGAAGCTTTCTTT. The chain links TRBV18 to TRBJ1-1, with a tentative D call TRBD1 (6 bases). This CDR3 contains 15 residues. V was clipped by 2 bases and J by 4 bases, with 14 bases between them. CDR1 is KGHSH, CDR2 LQKENI, per germline.

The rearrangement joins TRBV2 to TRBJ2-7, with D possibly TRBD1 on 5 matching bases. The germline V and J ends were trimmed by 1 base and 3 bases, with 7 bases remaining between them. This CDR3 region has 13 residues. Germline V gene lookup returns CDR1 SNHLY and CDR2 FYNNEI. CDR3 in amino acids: CASSEGTSYEQYF. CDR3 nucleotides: TGTGCCAGCAGTGAAGGGACAAGCTACGAGCAGTACTTC.

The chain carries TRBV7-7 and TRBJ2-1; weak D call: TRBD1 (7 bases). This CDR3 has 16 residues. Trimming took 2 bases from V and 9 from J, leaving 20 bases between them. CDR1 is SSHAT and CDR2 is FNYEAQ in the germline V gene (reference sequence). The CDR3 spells CASSLTALEGAGEQFF. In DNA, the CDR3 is TGTGCCAGCAGCTTAACGGCTCTGGAGGGGGCTGGTGAGCAGTTCTTC. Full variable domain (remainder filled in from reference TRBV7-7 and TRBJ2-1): GAGVSQSPRYKVTKRGQDVTLRCDPISSHATLYWYQQALGQGPEFLTYFNYEAQPDKSGLPSDRFSAERPEGSISTLTIQRTEQRDSAMYRCASSLTALEGAGEQFFGPGTRLTVL.

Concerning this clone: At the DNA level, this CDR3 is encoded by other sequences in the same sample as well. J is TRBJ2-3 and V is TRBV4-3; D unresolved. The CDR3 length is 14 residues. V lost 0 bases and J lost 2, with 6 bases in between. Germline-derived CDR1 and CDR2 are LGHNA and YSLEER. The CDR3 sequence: CASSQDSLTDTQYF. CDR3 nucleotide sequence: TGCGCCAGCAGCCAAGACAGCCTCACAGATACGCAGTATTTT.

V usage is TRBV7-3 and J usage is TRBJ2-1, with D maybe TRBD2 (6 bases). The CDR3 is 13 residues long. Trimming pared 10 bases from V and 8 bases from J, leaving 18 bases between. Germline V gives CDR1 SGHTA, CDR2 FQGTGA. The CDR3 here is CATAREVRDEQFF. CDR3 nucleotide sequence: TGTGCCACCGCGCGGGAAGTAAGGGATGAGCAGTTCTTC.